These T cell receptor beta chains were read from a single sample in a study of T-cell reconstitution after alpha-beta-depleted transplantation in children. TCRdb re-derived calls from the PCR reads in MiXCR, one entry per CDR3 protein. The sample records 65,000 to 85,000 distinct CDR3 sequences, 9.5% to 13% being singletons. The starting material was PBMCs, obtained before TCRalphabeta/CD19-depleted stem cell transplant. These receptors were taken from a boy aged 5-17 years with acute myeloid leukemia, due to receive a stem cell transplant. Both conserved end residues are part of each CDR3. Fields, in order: clone size, V gene, J gene, D gene, CDR3 DNA, CDR3 protein. D genes are given only for firm matches. Size tells how often a clone was seen (once, few, many) or the class of an expanded clone, and some rows leave it out.

abundance: many; v_gene: TRBV5-1; j_gene: TRBJ1-6; d_gene: NA; CDR3nt: TGCGCCAGCAGCCTGGGGCAGGGTAGTAATTCACCCCTCCACTTT; CDR3aa: CASSLGQGSNSPLHF
abundance: few; v_gene: TRBV18; j_gene: TRBJ2-5; d_gene: TRBD2; CDR3nt: TGTGCCAGCTCACCAATTCCGGGAGGAGAGACCCAGTACTTC; CDR3aa: CASSPIPGGETQYF
abundance: many; v_gene: TRBV28; j_gene: TRBJ1-6; d_gene: NA; CDR3nt: TGTGCCAGCAGGCACAGCTCCTATAATTCACCCCTCCACTTT; CDR3aa: CASRHSSYNSPLHF
abundance: many; v_gene: TRBV27; j_gene: TRBJ2-1; d_gene: NA; CDR3nt: TGTGCCAGCAGGGGCCAGGGTGAAGGGAATGAGCAGTTCTTC; CDR3aa: CASRGQGEGNEQFF
abundance: many; v_gene: TRBV7-9; j_gene: TRBJ2-7; d_gene: TRBD2; CDR3nt: TGTGCCAGCAGCTTAAACGGGAGGGCGTACGAGCAGTACTTC; CDR3aa: CASSLNGRAYEQYF
abundance: many; v_gene: TRBV7-9; j_gene: TRBJ2-3; d_gene: NA; CDR3nt: TGTGCCAGCAGCTCCGCTCTGATACATACGCAGTATTTT; CDR3aa: CASSSALIHTQYF
abundance: many; v_gene: TRBV4-2; j_gene: TRBJ2-1; d_gene: TRBD1; CDR3nt: TGTGCCAGCAGCCAAGGATGGGACAGGGCCTACAATGAGCAGTTCTTC; CDR3aa: CASSQGWDRAYNEQFF
abundance: many; v_gene: TRBV12-3/TRBV12-4; j_gene: TRBJ1-2; d_gene: TRBD1; CDR3nt: TGTGCCAGCAGGGCACAGGGGGCTGGCGGCTACACCTTC; CDR3aa: CASRAQGAGGYTF
abundance: NA; v_gene: TRBV4-2; j_gene: TRBJ1-5; d_gene: NA; CDR3nt: TGTGCCAGCAGCCAAGTTTTGGGTACGTCGGATCAGCCCCAGCATTTT; CDR3aa: CASSQVLGTSDQPQHF
abundance: many; v_gene: TRBV6-5; j_gene: TRBJ2-7; d_gene: TRBD1; CDR3nt: TGTGCCAGCAGTTACCTTGGACAGGGGAACTACGAGCAGTACTTC; CDR3aa: CASSYLGQGNYEQYF
abundance: many; v_gene: TRBV6-2/TRBV6-3; j_gene: TRBJ2-3; d_gene: NA; CDR3nt: TGTGCCAGCAGTTTTCTTAGAGAGTGGGCAGATACGCAGTATTTT; CDR3aa: CASSFLREWADTQYF
abundance: many; v_gene: TRBV24-1; j_gene: TRBJ1-3; d_gene: NA; CDR3nt: TGTGCCACCAGTGATTCCGACGGAATGCGGGGAAACACCATATATTTT; CDR3aa: CATSDSDGMRGNTIYF
abundance: many; v_gene: TRBV7-8; j_gene: TRBJ2-5; d_gene: TRBD2; CDR3nt: TGTGCCAGCAGCTTACTAGCGGGGGGGCCTGGGGAGACCCAGTACTTC; CDR3aa: CASSLLAGGPGETQYF
abundance: few; v_gene: TRBV29-1; j_gene: TRBJ1-2; d_gene: NA; CDR3nt: TGCAGCGTTGAAGATGGGGGGGTATTGCCTTATGGCTACACCTTC; CDR3aa: CSVEDGGVLPYGYTF
abundance: many; v_gene: TRBV27; j_gene: TRBJ1-5; d_gene: NA; CDR3nt: TGTGCCAGCAGTTTAATGGCCTATCAGCCCCAGCATTTT; CDR3aa: CASSLMAYQPQHF
abundance: many; v_gene: TRBV21-1; j_gene: TRBJ2-2; d_gene: NA; CDR3nt: TGTGCCAGCAGCTCGCGGGGGGACACCGGGGAGCTGTTTTTT; CDR3aa: CASSSRGDTGELFF
abundance: few; v_gene: TRBV12-3/TRBV12-4; j_gene: TRBJ1-3; d_gene: NA; CDR3nt: TGTGCCAGCAGCCCGATCTCTGGAAACACCATATATTTT; CDR3aa: CASSPISGNTIYF
abundance: many; v_gene: TRBV5-6; j_gene: TRBJ1-1; d_gene: TRBD1; CDR3nt: TGTGCCAGCAGCTTGGCGGACAGGGAAGCTTTCTTT; CDR3aa: CASSLADREAFF
abundance: many; v_gene: TRBV5-1; j_gene: TRBJ1-2; d_gene: TRBD1; CDR3nt: TGCGCCAGCAGCGTAGACAGGGGGCGACCTGATGGCTACACCTTC; CDR3aa: CASSVDRGRPDGYTF
abundance: many; v_gene: TRBV7-8; j_gene: TRBJ1-1; d_gene: NA; CDR3nt: TGTGCCAGCAGCTTTCAGACAGTGAACACTGAAGCTTTCTTT; CDR3aa: CASSFQTVNTEAFF
abundance: NA; v_gene: TRBV14; j_gene: TRBJ2-7; d_gene: NA; CDR3nt: TGTGCCAGCAGCCAATTTGGGTTCCGCTACGAGCAGTACTTC; CDR3aa: CASSQFGFRYEQYF
abundance: many; v_gene: TRBV7-3; j_gene: TRBJ2-1; d_gene: NA; CDR3nt: TGTGCCAGCAGCCAACTACCGGGAGCCAGACAGGATGAGCAGTTCTTC; CDR3aa: CASSQLPGARQDEQFF
abundance: many; v_gene: TRBV5-1; j_gene: TRBJ2-1; d_gene: TRBD2; CDR3nt: TGCGCCAGCCGCTCGGGGGGGGGCTTCAATGAGCAGTTCTTC; CDR3aa: CASRSGGGFNEQFF
abundance: many; v_gene: TRBV28; j_gene: TRBJ1-1; d_gene: TRBD1; CDR3nt: TGTGCCAGCAGTTTATACAGAGGACAGGGAGCGACTGAAGCTTTCTTT; CDR3aa: CASSLYRGQGATEAFF
abundance: many; v_gene: TRBV5-1; j_gene: TRBJ2-7; d_gene: NA; CDR3nt: TGCGCCAGCAGCTTGCCCCCGGGACCCAGCTCCTACGAGCAGTACTTC; CDR3aa: CASSLPPGPSSYEQYF
abundance: many; v_gene: TRBV28; j_gene: TRBJ1-2; d_gene: TRBD1; CDR3nt: TGTGCCAGCGAAGCGACAGGGGCTTGGGGCTACACCTTC; CDR3aa: CASEATGAWGYTF
abundance: few; v_gene: TRBV9; j_gene: TRBJ2-1; d_gene: NA; CDR3nt: TGTGCCAGCAGCTCATCAAGGGTAGGGGTTATTTATGAGCAGTTCTTC; CDR3aa: CASSSSRVGVIYEQFF
abundance: many; v_gene: TRBV5-1; j_gene: TRBJ1-6; d_gene: NA; CDR3nt: TGCGCCAGCAGCTTGGGGTCCTCCTATAATTCACCCCTCCACTTT; CDR3aa: CASSLGSSYNSPLHF
abundance: few; v_gene: TRBV20-1; j_gene: TRBJ2-7; d_gene: TRBD2; CDR3nt: TGCAGTGCCTGGACTAGCGGGAGCTCCTACGAGCAGTACTTC; CDR3aa: CSAWTSGSSYEQYF
abundance: few; v_gene: TRBV19; j_gene: TRBJ1-1; d_gene: NA; CDR3nt: TGTGCCAGTAGCCCGGCGGGGAATCCCACTGAAGCTTTCTTT; CDR3aa: CASSPAGNPTEAFF
abundance: many; v_gene: TRBV6-1; j_gene: TRBJ2-1; d_gene: TRBD2; CDR3nt: TGTGCCAGCGAGCCGGGACTAGCGCAAGTGGCGTCCTACAATGAGCAGTTCTTC; CDR3aa: CASEPGLAQVASYNEQFF
abundance: NA; v_gene: TRBV4-3; j_gene: TRBJ1-4; d_gene: NA; CDR3nt: TGCGCCAGCAGCCAGGGACGGATTATTAATGAAAAACTGTTTTTT; CDR3aa: CASSQGRIINEKLFF